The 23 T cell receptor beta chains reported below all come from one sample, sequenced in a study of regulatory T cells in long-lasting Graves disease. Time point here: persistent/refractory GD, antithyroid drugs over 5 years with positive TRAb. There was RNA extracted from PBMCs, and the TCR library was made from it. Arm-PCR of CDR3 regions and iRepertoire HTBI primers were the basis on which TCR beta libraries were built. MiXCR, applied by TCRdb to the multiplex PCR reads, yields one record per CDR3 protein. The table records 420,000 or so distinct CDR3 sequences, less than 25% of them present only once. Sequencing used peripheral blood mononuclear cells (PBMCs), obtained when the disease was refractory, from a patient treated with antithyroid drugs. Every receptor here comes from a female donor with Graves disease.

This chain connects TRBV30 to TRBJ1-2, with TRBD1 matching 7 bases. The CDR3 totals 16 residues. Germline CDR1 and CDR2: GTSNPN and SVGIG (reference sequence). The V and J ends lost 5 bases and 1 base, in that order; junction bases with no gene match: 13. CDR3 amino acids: CAWLSGQITFNYGYTF. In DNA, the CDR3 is TGTGCCTGGCTTTCGGGACAGATAACTTTTAACTATGGCTACACCTTC.

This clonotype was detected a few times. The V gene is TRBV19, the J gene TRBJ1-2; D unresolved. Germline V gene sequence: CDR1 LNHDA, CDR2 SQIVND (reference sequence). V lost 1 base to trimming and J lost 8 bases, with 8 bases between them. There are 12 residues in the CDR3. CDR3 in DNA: TGTGCCAGTAGTATAGGACTGGAAGGCTACACCTTC. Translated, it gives CASSIGLEGYTF.

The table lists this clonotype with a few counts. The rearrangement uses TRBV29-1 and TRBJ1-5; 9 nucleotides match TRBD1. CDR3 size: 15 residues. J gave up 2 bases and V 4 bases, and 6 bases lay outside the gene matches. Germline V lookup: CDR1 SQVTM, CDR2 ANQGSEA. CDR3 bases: TGCAGCGTTGTCGGGACAGGGACGGGCAATCAGCCCCAGCATTTT. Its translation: CSVVGTGTGNQPQHF.

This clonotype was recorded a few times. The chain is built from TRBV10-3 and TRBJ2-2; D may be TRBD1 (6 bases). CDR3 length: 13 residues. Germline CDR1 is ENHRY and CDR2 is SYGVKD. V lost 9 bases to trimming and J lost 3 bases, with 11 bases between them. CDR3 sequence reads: CAMRTEHTGELFF. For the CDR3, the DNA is TGTGCCATGAGGACAGAGCACACCGGGGAGCTGTTTTTT.

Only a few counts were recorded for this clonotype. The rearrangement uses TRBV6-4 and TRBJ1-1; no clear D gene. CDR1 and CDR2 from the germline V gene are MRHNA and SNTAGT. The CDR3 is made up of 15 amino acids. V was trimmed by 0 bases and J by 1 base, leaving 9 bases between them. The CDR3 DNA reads TGTGCCAGCAGTGACTCCCCTGAAAAGAACACTGAAGCTTTCTTT. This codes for CASSDSPEKNTEAFF.

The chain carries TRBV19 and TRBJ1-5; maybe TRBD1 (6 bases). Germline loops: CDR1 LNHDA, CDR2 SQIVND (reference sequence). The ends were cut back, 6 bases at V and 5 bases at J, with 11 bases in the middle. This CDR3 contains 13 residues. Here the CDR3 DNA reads TGTGCCAGTAGCTCACAGGGCTATCAGCCCCAGCATTTT. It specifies CASSSQGYQPQHF.

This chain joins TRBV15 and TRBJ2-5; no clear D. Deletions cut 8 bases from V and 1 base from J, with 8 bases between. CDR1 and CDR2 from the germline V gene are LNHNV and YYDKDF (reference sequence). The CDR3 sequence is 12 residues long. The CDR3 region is CATSETQETQYF. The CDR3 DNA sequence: TGTGCCACCTCGGAGACCCAAGAGACCCAGTACTTC.

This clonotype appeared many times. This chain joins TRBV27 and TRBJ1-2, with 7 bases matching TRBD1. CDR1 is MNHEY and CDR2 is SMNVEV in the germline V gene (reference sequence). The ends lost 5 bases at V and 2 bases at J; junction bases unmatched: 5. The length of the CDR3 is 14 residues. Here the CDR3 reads CASSRTGWNYGYTF. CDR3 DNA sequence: TGTGCCAGCAGTCGGACAGGCTGGAACTATGGCTACACCTTC.

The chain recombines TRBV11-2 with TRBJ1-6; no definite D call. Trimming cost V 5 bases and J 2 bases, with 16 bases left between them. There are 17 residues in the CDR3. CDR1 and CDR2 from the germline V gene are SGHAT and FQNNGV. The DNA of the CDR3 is TGTGCCAGCAGCGCTTGGGTGGGCGGCCCCTATAATTCACCCCTCCACTTT. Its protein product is CASSAWVGGPYNSPLHF.

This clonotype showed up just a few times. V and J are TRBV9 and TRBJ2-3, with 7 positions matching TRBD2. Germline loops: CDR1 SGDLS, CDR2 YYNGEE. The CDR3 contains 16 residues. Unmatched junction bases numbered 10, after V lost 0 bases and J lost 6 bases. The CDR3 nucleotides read TGTGCCAGCAGCGTAGACGGAGCGGGAAAATATGATACGCAGTATTTT. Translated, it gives CASSVDGAGKYDTQYF.

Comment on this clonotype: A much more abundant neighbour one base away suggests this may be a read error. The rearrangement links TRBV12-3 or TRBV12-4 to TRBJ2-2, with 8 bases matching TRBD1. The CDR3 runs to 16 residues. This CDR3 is CANSLWGQVNTGELFF. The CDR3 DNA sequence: TGTGCCAACAGTTTATGGGGACAGGTTAACACCGGGGAGCTGTTTTTT.

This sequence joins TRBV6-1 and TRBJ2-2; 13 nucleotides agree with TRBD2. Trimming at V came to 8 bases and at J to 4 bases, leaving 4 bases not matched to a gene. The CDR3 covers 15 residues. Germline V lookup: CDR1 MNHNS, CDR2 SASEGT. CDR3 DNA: TGTGCCAGCGCGGGACTAGCGGGGCCCACCGGGGAGCTGTTTTTT. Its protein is CASAGLAGPTGELFF.

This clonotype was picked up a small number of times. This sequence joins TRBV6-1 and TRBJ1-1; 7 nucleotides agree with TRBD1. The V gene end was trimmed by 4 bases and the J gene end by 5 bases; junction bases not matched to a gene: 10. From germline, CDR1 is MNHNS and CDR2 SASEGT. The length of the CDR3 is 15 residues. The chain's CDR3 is CASSGTTGAGTEAFF. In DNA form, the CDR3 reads TGTGCCAGCAGTGGGACAACAGGGGCGGGGACTGAAGCTTTCTTT.

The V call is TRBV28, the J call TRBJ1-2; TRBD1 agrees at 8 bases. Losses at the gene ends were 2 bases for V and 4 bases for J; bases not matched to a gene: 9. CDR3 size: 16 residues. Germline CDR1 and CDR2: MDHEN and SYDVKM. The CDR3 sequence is CASSLEGRGPSYGYTF. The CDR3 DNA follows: TGTGCCAGCAGTTTAGAGGGCAGGGGGCCTTCCTATGGCTACACCTTC.

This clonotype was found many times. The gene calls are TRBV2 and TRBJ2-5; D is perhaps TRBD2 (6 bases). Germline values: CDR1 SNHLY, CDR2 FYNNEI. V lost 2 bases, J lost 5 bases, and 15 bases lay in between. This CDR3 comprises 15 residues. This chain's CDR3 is CASSESGGNLETQYF. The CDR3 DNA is TGTGCCAGCAGTGAATCCGGAGGGAACTTGGAGACCCAGTACTTC.

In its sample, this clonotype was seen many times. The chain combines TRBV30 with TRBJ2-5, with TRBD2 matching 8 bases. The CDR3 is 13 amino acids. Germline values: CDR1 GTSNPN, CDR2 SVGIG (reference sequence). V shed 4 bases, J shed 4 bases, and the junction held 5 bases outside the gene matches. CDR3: CAWNRGGLETQYF. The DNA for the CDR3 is TGTGCCTGGAATCGGGGGGGGTTAGAGACCCAGTACTTC.

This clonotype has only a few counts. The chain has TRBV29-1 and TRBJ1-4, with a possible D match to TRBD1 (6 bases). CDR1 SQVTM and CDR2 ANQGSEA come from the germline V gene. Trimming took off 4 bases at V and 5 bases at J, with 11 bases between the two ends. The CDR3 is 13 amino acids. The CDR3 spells CSVGGAGNEKLFF. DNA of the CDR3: TGCAGCGTTGGGGGGGCAGGGAATGAAAAACTGTTTTTT.

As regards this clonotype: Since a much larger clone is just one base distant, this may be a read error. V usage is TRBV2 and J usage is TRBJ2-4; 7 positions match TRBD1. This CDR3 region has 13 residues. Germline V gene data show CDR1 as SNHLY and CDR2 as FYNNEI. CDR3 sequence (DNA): TGTGCCAGCGACAGGGATACCAAAAACATTCGGTACTTC. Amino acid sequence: CASDRDTKNIRYF.

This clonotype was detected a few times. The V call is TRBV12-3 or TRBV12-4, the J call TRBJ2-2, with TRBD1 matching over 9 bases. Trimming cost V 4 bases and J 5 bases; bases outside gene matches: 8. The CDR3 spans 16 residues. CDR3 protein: CASSSGTGPMTGELFF. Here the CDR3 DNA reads TGTGCCAGCAGTTCCGGGACAGGGCCTATGACCGGGGAGCTGTTTTTT.

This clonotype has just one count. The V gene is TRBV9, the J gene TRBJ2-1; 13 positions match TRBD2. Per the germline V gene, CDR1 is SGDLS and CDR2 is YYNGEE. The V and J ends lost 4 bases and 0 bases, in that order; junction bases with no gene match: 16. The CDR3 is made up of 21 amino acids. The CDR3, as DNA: TGTGCCAGCAGCCCTCAACTCCGGACTAGCGGGAGAGGGAGCTCCTACAATGAGCAGTTCTTC. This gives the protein CASSPQLRTSGRGSSYNEQFF.

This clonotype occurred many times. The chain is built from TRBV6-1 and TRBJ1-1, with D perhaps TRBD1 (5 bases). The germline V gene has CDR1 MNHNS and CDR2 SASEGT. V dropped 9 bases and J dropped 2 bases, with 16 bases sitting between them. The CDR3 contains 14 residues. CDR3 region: CASRTTGGNTEAFF. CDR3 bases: TGTGCCAGTCGTACGACGGGGGGTAACACTGAAGCTTTCTTT.

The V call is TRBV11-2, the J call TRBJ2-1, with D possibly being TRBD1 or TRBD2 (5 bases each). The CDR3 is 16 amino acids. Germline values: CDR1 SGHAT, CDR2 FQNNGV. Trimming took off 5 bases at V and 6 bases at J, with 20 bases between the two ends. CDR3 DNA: TGTGCCAGCAGCACCCCGGTGGGGACCACGGCCAATGAGCAGTTCTTC. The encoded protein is CASSTPVGTTANEQFF.

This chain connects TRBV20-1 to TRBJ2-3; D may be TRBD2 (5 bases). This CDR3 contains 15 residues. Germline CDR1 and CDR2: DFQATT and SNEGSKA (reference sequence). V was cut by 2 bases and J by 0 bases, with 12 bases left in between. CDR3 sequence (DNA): TGCAGTGCTAGACCGAGACTATCTAGCACAGATACGCAGTATTTT. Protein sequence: CSARPRLSSTDTQYF.